Following are 26 T cell receptor beta chains from one sample sequenced in a study of T cell responses to AZD1222 COVID-19 vaccine. Sequencing was performed with immunoSEQ multiplex PCR; in TCRdb, only in-frame clones are kept and a portion is missing. The repertoire has 110,000 to 150,000 clones, around nine tenths of them found once; the top ten carry about 5.9%. The source material was peripheral blood, sampled on day 0 of AZD1222 vaccination. The receptor set was obtained from an adult in good health.

The rearrangement links TRBV7-9 to TRBJ1-2, with D perhaps matching TRBD1 (5 bases). From germline, CDR1 is SEHNR and CDR2 FQNEAQ (reference sequence). This CDR3 is 13 amino acids long. V lost 6 bases to trimming and J lost 5 bases, with 13 bases between them. The DNA of the CDR3 is TGTGCCAGCAGTTACTGGGGGTCTTATGGCTACACCTTC. This encodes CASSYWGSYGYTF.

This chain connects TRBV19 to TRBJ2-7; no clear D. Looked up from germline, CDR1 is LNHDA and CDR2 is SQIVND (reference sequence). This CDR3 is 13 amino acids long. Trimming stripped 1 base from V and 0 bases from J, with 4 bases between. The CDR3 DNA is TGTGCCAGTAGTATAGTAGGCTCCTACGAGCAGTACTTC. Protein product: CASSIVGSYEQYF.

This clone appeared once. The rearrangement links TRBV29-1 to TRBJ2-5; D not certain. There are 11 residues in the CDR3. Germline V gene lookup returns CDR1 SQVTM and CDR2 ANQGSEA. V was shortened by 5 bases and J by 1 base, with 5 bases between the two germline ends. CDR3 sequence reads: CSVLPQETQYF. Here the CDR3 DNA reads TGCAGCGTTCTGCCCCAAGAGACCCAGTACTTC.

The table lists this clone with a count of one. The rearrangement links TRBV19 to TRBJ1-1, with 8 bases fitting TRBD1. The germline gives CDR1 LNHDA, CDR2 SQIVND (reference sequence). J gave up 2 bases and V 4 bases, and 6 bases lay outside the gene matches. The CDR3 covers 15 residues. The CDR3 loop is CASSTGDRYNTEAFF. Written as DNA, the CDR3 is TGTGCCAGTAGTACCGGGGACAGGTACAACACTGAAGCTTTCTTT.

The V and J genes are TRBV6-2 or TRBV6-3 and TRBJ2-1; possibly TRBD2 for D (6 bases). Germline V gene data show CDR1 as MNHEY and CDR2 as SVGEGT. CDR3 length equals 14 residues. The germline V and J ends were trimmed by 4 bases and 8 bases, with 15 bases remaining between them. The DNA for the CDR3 is TGTGCCAGCAGTTGGGGACTCCTTGGGGATGAGCAGTTCTTC. This gives the protein CASSWGLLGDEQFF.

The chain links TRBV29-1 to TRBJ2-3, with D possibly matching TRBD2 (6 bases). Trimming stripped 7 bases from V and 0 bases from J, with 14 bases between. Germline V CDR1 and CDR2: SQVTM, ANQGSEA. The CDR3 contains 14 residues. The CDR3 loop reads CSARRAGSTDTQYF. CDR3 DNA: TGCAGCGCCCGCCGGGCGGGGAGCACAGATACGCAGTATTTT.

J is TRBJ1-1 and V is TRBV7-9; TRBD1 agrees at 7 bases. CDR3 length equals 13 residues. The germline CDR1 and CDR2 sequences are SEHNR and FQNEAQ (reference sequence). Trimming removed 6 bases from V and 1 base from J; junction bases left unmatched: 2. The DNA for the CDR3 is TGTGCCAGCAGGGACAGGAAGAACACTGAAGCTTTCTTT. Its translation is CASRDRKNTEAFF.

The genes are TRBV4-2 and TRBJ1-1; D remains unclear. The V and J ends lost 2 bases and 4 bases respectively, with 8 bases between them. In germline, CDR1 is LGHNA, CDR2 YNFKEQ. The CDR3 runs to 13 residues. In nucleotides, the CDR3 is TGTGCCAGCAGCCAACCCTTGGGCACTGAAGCTTTCTTT. It yields the protein CASSQPLGTEAFF.

The chain combines TRBV5-6 with TRBJ2-7; D remains unclear. The CDR3 consists of 15 residues. Between the trimmed V and J ends, which lost 0 bases and 0 bases, there was a span of 10 bases. Germline V CDR1 and CDR2: SGHDT, YYEEEE. The CDR3: CASSLGTRRSYEQYF. CDR3 DNA: TGTGCCAGCAGCTTGGGTACGCGGCGCTCCTACGAGCAGTACTTC.

This clone was observed a single time. V and J are TRBV11-2 and TRBJ1-4, with unresolved D. This CDR3 is 14 amino acids long. Germline values: CDR1 SGHAT, CDR2 FQNNGV. V was clipped by 6 bases and J by 8 bases, with 16 bases between them. CDR3 nucleotides: TGTGCCAGCAGGGCCGCAGGAGGGCGCGAAAAACTGTTTTTT. It yields the protein CASRAAGGREKLFF. Together with reference TRBV11-2 and TRBJ1-4, the CDR3 gives the full variable domain: EAGVAQSPRYKIIEKRQSVAFWCNPISGHATLYWYQQILGQGPKLLIQFQNNGVVDDSQLPKDRFSAERLKGVDSTLKIQPAKLEDSAVYLCASRAAGGREKLFFGSGTQLSVL.

The gene calls are TRBV7-2 and TRBJ2-7; TRBD2 might be the D (6 bases). The V end was cut by 5 bases, the J end by 0 bases, with 11 bases between. In germline, CDR1 is SGHTA, CDR2 FQGNSA. The CDR3 is made up of 14 amino acids. The CDR3 region is CASSPAGSSYEQYF. For the CDR3, the DNA is TGTGCCAGCAGCCCTGCCGGGAGCTCCTACGAGCAGTACTTC. Together with reference TRBV7-2 and TRBJ2-7, the CDR3 gives the full variable domain: GAGVSQSPSNKVTEKGKDVELRCDPISGHTALYWYRQSLGQGLEFLIYFQGNSAPDKSGLPSDRFSAERTGGSVSTLTIQRTQQEDSAVYLCASSPAGSSYEQYFGPGTRLTVT.

The chain combines TRBV30 with TRBJ1-2; D possibly corresponds to TRBD1 (5 bases). The V gene lost 0 bases and the J gene lost 4 bases, with 12 bases spanning the gap. CDR1 GTSNPN and CDR2 SVGIG come from the germline V gene (reference sequence). The CDR3 consists of 14 residues. The CDR3 DNA reads TGTGCCTGGAGTGTAGACAGACTCAGCTATGGCTACACCTTC. Protein sequence: CAWSVDRLSYGYTF.

In nucleotides, the CDR3 is TGTGCCAGCAGCGTAACCGGGGATTCACCCCTCCACTTT. This codes for CASSVTGDSPLHF. This chain connects TRBV7-9 to TRBJ1-6; D is undetermined. The germline V gene has CDR1 SEHNR and CDR2 FQNEAQ (reference sequence). The V end was cut by 5 bases, the J end by 8 bases, with 10 bases between. CDR3 size: 13 residues.

This sequence joins TRBV24-1 and TRBJ2-7; TRBD2 might be the D (5 bases). Per the germline V gene, CDR1 is KGHDR and CDR2 is SFDVKD. CDR3 length: 14 residues. V lost 6 bases to trimming and J lost 2 bases, with 13 bases between them. The CDR3 region is CATSIQRSPYEQYF. The CDR3 DNA follows: TGTGCCACCAGTATCCAGCGGAGTCCCTACGAGCAGTACTTC.

The chain employs TRBV5-1 and TRBJ1-5; perhaps TRBD1 as D (5 bases). Germline assignment: CDR1 SGHRS and CDR2 YFSETQ. Between the trimmed V and J ends, which lost 4 bases and 4 bases, there was a span of 15 bases. This CDR3 comprises 15 residues. The CDR3 DNA is TGCGCCAGCAGCCTTGGAGGGGACCAAAATCAGCCCCAGCATTTT. Residues: CASSLGGDQNQPQHF.

The V call is TRBV7-9, the J call TRBJ2-1; D is possibly TRBD2 (6 bases). V was trimmed by 7 bases and J by 15 bases, leaving 16 bases between them. CDR1 SEHNR and CDR2 FQNEAQ come from the germline V gene (reference sequence). The length of the CDR3 is 11 residues. The CDR3 sequence: CASNRRDEGFF. The CDR3, as DNA: TGTGCCAGCAACCGGAGGGACGAGGGGTTCTTC.

V is TRBV27 and J is TRBJ1-2; TRBD1 is a possible D gene (6 bases). CDR1 and CDR2 from the germline V gene are MNHEY and SMNVEV (reference sequence). The CDR3 runs to 14 residues. V was shortened by 0 bases and J by 1 base, with 6 bases between the two germline ends. CDR3 DNA sequence: TGTGCCAGCAGTTTATCACAGGGTAACTATGGCTACACCTTC. This codes for CASSLSQGNYGYTF.

This clone was counted a single time. V gene TRBV19 combines with J gene TRBJ1-5; D gene uncertain. Trimming shortened V by 6 bases and J by 5 bases, and 14 bases separated the two germline ends. Germline V gene data show CDR1 as LNHDA and CDR2 as SQIVND (reference sequence). The CDR3 runs to 14 residues. CDR3 nucleotide sequence: TGTGCCAGTAGCCCGAAACGGGTCGATCAGCCCCAGCATTTT. The encoded protein is CASSPKRVDQPQHF.

This clone was found a few times. The chain couples TRBV27 to TRBJ1-6; D gene ambiguous. The CDR3 contains 14 residues. Germline assignment: CDR1 MNHEY and CDR2 SMNVEV (reference sequence). V lost 6 bases and J lost 7, with 13 bases in between. Here the CDR3 DNA reads TGTGCCAGCAGGCGGGCGGGAGGGAATTCACCCCTCCACTTT. It codes for CASRRAGGNSPLHF.

The chain carries TRBV4-3 and TRBJ1-5; 7 bases match TRBD1. Germline V gene lookup returns CDR1 LGHNA and CDR2 YSLEER. The V segment lost 0 bases and the J segment 6 bases; nucleotides outside the gene matches: 5. The CDR3 extends over 15 amino acids. The CDR3 region is CASSQDMTGSQPQHF. The CDR3 region has the DNA TGCGCCAGCAGCCAAGATATGACAGGGAGTCAGCCCCAGCATTTT.

This clone came up once. This chain uses TRBV6-5 with TRBJ1-4; D might be TRBD1 (6 bases). The CDR3 spans 15 residues. Germline V gives CDR1 MNHEY, CDR2 SVGAGI. The V end was cut by 6 bases, the J end by 0 bases, with 11 bases between. In DNA, the CDR3 is TGTGCCAGCAGACAGGGATCATCAACTAATGAAAAACTGTTTTTT. Translation: CASRQGSSTNEKLFF.

V gene TRBV7-3 combines with J gene TRBJ1-1; 7 bases fit TRBD1. CDR1 SGHTA and CDR2 FQGTGA come from the germline V gene. After removal of 2 bases from V and 4 bases from J, the junction contained 7 bases not matched to a gene. The CDR3 is 15 residues long. CDR3 nucleotide sequence: TGTGCCAGCAGCTTAGACAGGGCGGTGGGCACTGAAGCTTTCTTT. Protein product: CASSLDRAVGTEAFF.

The chain employs TRBV7-9 and TRBJ2-1; 11 nucleotides agree with TRBD2. The CDR3 is made up of 15 amino acids. Per germline, CDR1 SEHNR and CDR2 FQNEAQ (reference sequence). The trim removed 4 bases at V and 6 bases at J, leaving 5 bases unmatched. The CDR3 nucleotides are TGTGCCAGCAGCTCCTCCGGGACTAGCGGCAATGAGCAGTTCTTC. Translated, it gives CASSSSGTSGNEQFF. The full variable domain, rest sourced from reference TRBV7-9 and TRBJ2-1, is DTGVSQNPRHKITKRGQNVTFRCDPISEHNRLYWYRQTLGQGPEFLTYFQNEAQLEKSRLLSDRFSAERPKGSFSTLEIQRTEQGDSAMYLCASSSSGTSGNEQFFGPGTRLTVL.

The gene calls are TRBV27 and TRBJ2-2; no clear D. CDR3 size: 12 residues. Germline V gene sequence: CDR1 MNHEY, CDR2 SMNVEV (reference sequence). The ends were cut back, 6 bases at V and 8 bases at J, with 10 bases in the middle. Written as DNA, the CDR3 is TGTGCCAGCAGATACCCGTCGGGGGAGCTGTTTTTT. This gives the protein CASRYPSGELFF.

The chain couples TRBV9 to TRBJ2-3, with D perhaps matching TRBD2 (5 bases). Looked up from germline, CDR1 is SGDLS and CDR2 is YYNGEE. The CDR3 contains 15 residues. V lost 2 bases, J lost 2 bases, and 12 bases lay in between. CDR3 region: CASSVRGWDTDTQYF. The CDR3 bases are TGTGCCAGCAGCGTTCGGGGATGGGACACAGATACGCAGTATTTT.

The chain couples TRBV21-1 to TRBJ1-3. TRBV21-1 is a known pseudogene. The CDR3 loop spans 11 amino acids. The CDR3 here is CASSVGNTIYF. Here the CDR3 DNA reads TGTGCCAGCAGTGTTGGAAACACCATATATTTT.